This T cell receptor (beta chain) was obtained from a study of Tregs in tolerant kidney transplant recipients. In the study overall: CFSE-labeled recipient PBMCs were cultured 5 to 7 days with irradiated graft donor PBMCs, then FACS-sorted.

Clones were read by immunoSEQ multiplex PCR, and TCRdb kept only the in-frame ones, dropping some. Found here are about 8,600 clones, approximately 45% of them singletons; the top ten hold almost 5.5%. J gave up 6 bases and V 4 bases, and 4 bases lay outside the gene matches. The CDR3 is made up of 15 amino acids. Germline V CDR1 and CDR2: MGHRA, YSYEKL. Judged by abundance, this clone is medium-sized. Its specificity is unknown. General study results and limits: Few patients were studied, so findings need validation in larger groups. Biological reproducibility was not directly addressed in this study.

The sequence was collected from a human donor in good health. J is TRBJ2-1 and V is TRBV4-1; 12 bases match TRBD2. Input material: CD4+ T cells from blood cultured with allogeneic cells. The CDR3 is CASSPRLAGANEQFF. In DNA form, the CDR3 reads TGCGCCAGCAGCCCCCGACTAGCGGGAGCCAATGAGCAGTTCTTC.